This T cell receptor beta chain was captured by sequencing in a study of T cells in Graves' hyperthyroidism and ophthalmopathy. CDR1 and CDR2 from the germline V gene are MNHEY and SMNVEV (reference sequence). V lost 5 bases, J lost 4 bases, and 11 bases stayed unmatched. The CDR3 loop spans 17 amino acids. This clonotype was recorded many times. From RNA transcripts, TCR beta CDR3 regions were amplified. A first-round RT-PCR of the TCR CDR3 used the HTBI primer set. TCRdb reanalysed the multiplex PCR reads using MiXCR and keeps one entry per CDR3 protein. The sample lists about 400,000 distinct CDR3 sequences; 15% were seen once. Clinical symptoms, serum thyroxine, TRAb, thyroid ultrasound and orbital computed tomography established diagnosis.

This receptor was identified in a woman in her twenties or thirties with Graves' hyperthyroidism. Source material: blood. This chain connects TRBV27 to TRBJ1-1, with 12 bases lining up with TRBD1. CDR3 sequence (DNA): TGTGCCAGCAGTGCTGGGACAGGGGGCACTAGGGGCACTGAAGCTTTCTTT. Its translation: CASSAGTGGTRGTEAFF.